The clone carrying this T cell receptor (beta chain) was recorded many times. Time point: newly diagnosed GD, antithyroid drugs for less than 3 months. RNA extracted from PBMCs served as the sequencing template. CDR3 regions were amplified by Arm-PCR using iRepertoire HTBI primers to build TCR beta libraries. TCRdb analysed the multiplex PCR reads with MiXCR anew, one entry per CDR3 protein. The sample lists about 440,000 distinct CDR3 sequences, around 17% occurring once. The sample belongs to a study of regulatory T cells in long-lasting Graves disease. Between the trimmed V and J ends, which lost 4 bases and 5 bases, there was a span of 14 bases. The germline gives CDR1 MGHRA, CDR2 YSYEKL. The CDR3 extends over 14 amino acids. Separately, the same data were catalogued under a study of T cells in Graves' hyperthyroidism and ophthalmopathy.

This specimen was peripheral blood mononuclear cells (PBMCs), taken at new diagnosis, from a patient treated with antithyroid drugs. The sequence was obtained from a woman younger than 30 with Graves disease. The chain recombines TRBV4-1 with TRBJ1-2, with a tentative D call TRBD1 (6 bases). CDR3 region: CASSRDRNPYGYTF. DNA of the CDR3: TGCGCCAGCAGCCGCGACAGGAACCCTTATGGCTACACCTTC.